The 5 T cell receptor beta chains given below trace back to one sample, sequenced in a study of post-analysis software for immune sequencing data. General study points: Five TRBV segments occurring more often in patients than controls included TRBV5-6, TRBV5-1 and TRBV20-1.

Unique-molecular-identifier-tagged TCR beta cDNA libraries were used. MiXCR was run by TCRdb on the PCR reads, yielding one entry per CDR3 protein. The sample records approximately 630,000 distinct CDR3 sequences, around 64% being singletons. No antigens are known for them. The sequencing input was blood. These receptors were collected from a girl aged 2-9 years with multiple sclerosis.

The chain is built from TRBV7-2 and TRBJ2-3; TRBD2 matches 7 bases. The CDR3 runs to 16 residues. The germline CDR1 and CDR2 sequences are SGHTA and FQGNSA. The J segment lost 3 bases and the V segment lost 5 bases, leaving 11 bases of the junction unmatched. The CDR3 here is CASSPFIPRGTDTQYF. CDR3 bases: TGTGCCAGCAGCCCATTCATTCCGCGGGGGACAGATACGCAGTATTTT.

This rearrangement joins TRBV7-2 to TRBJ2-3; 10 bases line up with TRBD2. The J segment lost 2 bases and the V segment lost 1 base, leaving 6 bases of the junction unmatched. The CDR3 runs 17 residues. CDR1 is SGHTA, CDR2 FQGNSA, per germline. The CDR3 protein is CASSLVSGGLYTDTQYF. The CDR3 nucleotides read TGTGCCAGCAGCTTAGTTAGCGGGGGGCTTTACACAGATACGCAGTATTTT.

This chain connects TRBV29-1 to TRBJ1-1; no clear D. CDR1 SQVTM and CDR2 ANQGSEA come from the germline V gene. The CDR3 totals 12 residues. V was shortened by 0 bases and J by 6 bases, with 8 bases between the two germline ends. CDR3 in amino acids: CSVEDKGAEAFF. The CDR3 DNA follows: TGCAGCGTTGAAGATAAAGGCGCTGAAGCTTTCTTT.

This clonotype turned up a few times. The chain employs TRBV5-1 and TRBJ2-3; no clear D. Trimming took off 0 bases at V and 3 bases at J, with 11 bases between the two ends. Germline V gene sequence: CDR1 SGHRS, CDR2 YFSETQ. This CDR3 comprises 15 residues. CDR3 sequence: CASSLGQVGTDTQYF. The CDR3 region has the DNA TGCGCCAGCAGCTTGGGTCAGGTCGGGACAGATACGCAGTATTTT.

The chain couples TRBV12-3 or TRBV12-4 to TRBJ2-1; 8 bases are a match to TRBD1. J was trimmed by 7 bases and V by 2 bases; bases with no gene match: 7. The length of the CDR3 is 15 residues. CDR3 DNA sequence: TGTGCCAGCAGTTTAAGGACAGGGAGGATAAATGAGCAGTTCTTC. Translating gives CASSLRTGRINEQFF.